This TCR beta chain was sequenced in a study of blood T cells in healthy people across ages. Study outcomes and limitations: Conclusively comparing naive with antigen-experienced cells was impossible with unsorted PBMCs. Among long-lived donors, naive CD4+ cells were more numerous and diversity higher than in aged donors.

Germline assignment: CDR1 KGHSH and CDR2 LQKENI. This CDR3 contains 14 residues. V was pared by 3 bases and J by 3 bases, with 11 bases between. A J-beta primer mix and a sample-barcoded 5' primer were used in a second PCR of roughly 7 to 12 cycles. TCRdb re-called the 5' RACE reads with MiXCR, one entry per CDR3 protein. The sample has some 1.5 million distinct CDR3 sequences, under 30% seen once. Concerning this clonotype itself: The antigen remains undetermined.

The chain joins TRBV18 to TRBJ1-1; D gene ambiguous. The material sequenced was blood. The sequence was obtained from a woman in her thirties in good health. CDR3 region: CASSPLGRDTEAFF. The CDR3 coding sequence is TGTGCCAGCTCACCTTTGGGAAGGGACACTGAAGCTTTCTTT.